Listed here are 31 T cell receptor beta chains from one sample, sequenced in a study of blood T cell repertoires in COVID-19. Profiled with immunoSEQ multiplex PCR; TCRdb holds only in-frame clones, not every one. The repertoire holds about 95,000 clones, with over 70% as singletons. Material: peripheral blood. All receptors come from an elderly man with active or convalescent COVID-19.

This rearrangement joins TRBV15 to TRBJ2-6; D might be TRBD1 (5 bases). With 2 bases removed from V and 0 bases from J, the gap between germline ends came to 17 bases. Looked up from germline, CDR1 is LNHNV and CDR2 is YYDKDF (reference sequence). The CDR3 covers 19 residues. The CDR3 DNA is TGTGCCACCAGCAGATCGCGGTGGCAGGGCCCCTCTGGGGCCAACGTCCTGACTTTC. It codes for CATSRSRWQGPSGANVLTF.

The V call is TRBV27, the J call TRBJ2-7; TRBD2 agrees at 7 bases. This CDR3 contains 16 residues. The germline CDR1 and CDR2 sequences are MNHEY and SMNVEV (reference sequence). V trimming: 1 base; J trimming: 0 bases; junction bases outside the gene matches: 6. The chain's CDR3 is CASSLFFGGSSYEQYF. DNA of the CDR3: TGTGCCAGCAGTTTATTTTTCGGGGGGAGCTCCTACGAGCAGTACTTC.

The rearrangement links TRBV11-2 to TRBJ2-1, with 10 nucleotides matching TRBD1. The V gene's germline CDR1 is SGHAT and CDR2 FQNNGV. Trimming cost V 5 bases and J 4 bases; bases outside gene matches: 8. There are 16 residues in the CDR3. The DNA of the CDR3 is TGTGCCAGCAGCACCGCGCCGGGACAGGGGTACAATGAGCAGTTCTTC. As protein: CASSTAPGQGYNEQFF.

The genes are TRBV2 and TRBJ2-6; TRBD1 matches 11 bases. In germline, CDR1 is SNHLY, CDR2 FYNNEI. V shed 8 bases, J shed 3 bases, and the junction held 9 bases outside the gene matches. CDR3 size: 17 residues. In DNA form, the CDR3 reads TGTGCCAGCGGAGCCGGGACAGGGGGGCGTGGGGCCAACGTCCTGACTTTC. This translates into CASGAGTGGRGANVLTF. Full variable domain (rest looked up from reference TRBV2 and TRBJ2-6): EPEVTQTPSHQVTQMGQEVILRCVPISNHLYFYWYRQILGQKVEFLVSFYNNEISEKSEIFDDQFSVERPDGSNFTLKIRSTKLEDSAMYFCASGAGTGGRGANVLTFGAGSRLTVL.

This sequence joins TRBV28 and TRBJ2-2, with a possible D match to TRBD1 (6 bases). The CDR3 runs to 15 residues. CDR1 is MDHEN and CDR2 is SYDVKM in the germline V gene. The ends were cut back, 7 bases at V and 0 bases at J, with 12 bases in the middle. DNA for the CDR3: TGTGCCAGCATCCCGGGACACACGAACACCGGGGAGCTGTTTTTT. This encodes CASIPGHTNTGELFF.

The sample holds one count of this clone. DNA for the CDR3: TGCGCCAGCAGCTTGGAGTTAGCGGCCTACAATGAGCAGTTCTTC. Its translation is CASSLELAAYNEQFF. J is TRBJ2-1 and V is TRBV5-1; a possible D gene is TRBD2 (6 bases). Germline V gene data show CDR1 as SGHRS and CDR2 as YFSETQ. Trimming took 0 bases from V and 2 from J, leaving 9 bases between them. The CDR3 is made up of 15 amino acids.

The chain joins TRBV6-2 or TRBV6-3 to TRBJ1-1; the D gene is possibly TRBD1 (5 bases). Trimming took off 4 bases at V and 3 bases at J, with 9 bases between the two ends. The germline CDR1 and CDR2 sequences are MNHEY and SVGEGT. CDR3 length: 13 amino acids. This CDR3 is CASSSQGYTEAFF. The CDR3 region has the DNA TGTGCCAGCAGTTCCCAGGGTTACACTGAAGCTTTCTTT.

The chain couples TRBV5-1 to TRBJ1-4; 7 nucleotides align to TRBD1. CDR3 length equals 14 residues. Germline CDR1 and CDR2: SGHRS and YFSETQ. The V segment lost 4 bases and the J segment 6 bases; nucleotides outside the gene matches: 6. CDR3 region: CASSRGGLDEKLFF. Here the CDR3 DNA reads TGCGCCAGCAGCCGAGGGGGCCTAGATGAAAAACTGTTTTTT.

This clone has only a few counts. The rearrangement uses TRBV7-2 and TRBJ1-5; D unclear. V was cut by 6 bases and J by 0 bases, with 6 bases left in between. Germline assignment: CDR1 SGHTA and CDR2 FQGNSA. This CDR3 region has 13 residues. The CDR3 sequence is CASRQNSNQPQHF. In nucleotides, the CDR3 is TGTGCCAGCAGACAGAATAGCAATCAGCCCCAGCATTTT.

The chain uses TRBV5-6 and TRBJ1-2; D is uncertain. Germline values: CDR1 SGHDT, CDR2 YYEEEE. The V end lost 2 bases, the J end lost 0 bases, and 17 bases lay between the germline ends. The CDR3 is 17 residues long. The CDR3 reads CASSLGPRREPNYGYTF. DNA of the CDR3: TGTGCCAGCAGCTTAGGGCCACGGCGGGAACCTAACTATGGCTACACCTTC.

The gene calls are TRBV6-1 and TRBJ2-2, with 7 bases lining up with TRBD2. Germline trimming cut 0 bases from V and 8 bases from J; bases unmatched to any gene: 24. The length of the CDR3 is 21 residues. Germline V gene data show CDR1 as MNHNS and CDR2 as SASEGT. The CDR3 spells CASSEASRGGVAGRTGGELFF. The CDR3 DNA reads TGTGCCAGCAGTGAAGCTTCACGTGGGGGGGTGGCGGGACGAACAGGAGGGGAGCTGTTTTTT.

This clone was found a few times. V and J are TRBV6-5 and TRBJ1-2; D uncertain. The CDR3 is made up of 13 amino acids. Between the trimmed V and J ends, which lost 6 bases and 6 bases, there was a span of 14 bases. Germline V lookup: CDR1 MNHEY, CDR2 SVGAGI. The CDR3 loop is CASSPAPQNGYTF. CDR3 coding DNA: TGTGCCAGCAGCCCCGCCCCCCAGAATGGCTACACCTTC.

The chain is built from TRBV5-5 and TRBJ1-4, with D perhaps TRBD1 (5 bases). The ends were cut back, 7 bases at V and 5 bases at J, with 9 bases in the middle. The germline gives CDR1 SGHKS, CDR2 YYEKEE (reference sequence). The CDR3 length is 12 residues. The DNA of the CDR3 is TGTGCCAGCGGACAAGTAAATGAAAAACTGTTTTTT. Residues: CASGQVNEKLFF.

The chain links TRBV4-3 to TRBJ2-1, with 8 bases fitting TRBD2. V shed 3 bases and J 13 bases; nucleotides not matched to a gene: 11. Per the germline V gene, CDR1 is LGHNA and CDR2 is YSLEER. The CDR3 is 14 amino acids. The CDR3 sequence is CASSQEEWRGDQFF. The CDR3, as DNA: TGCGCCAGCAGCCAGGAGGAGTGGCGGGGGGATCAGTTCTTC.

V and J are TRBV6-2 or TRBV6-3 and TRBJ2-7, with TRBD1 matching 10 bases. The CDR3 is 16 residues long. Germline CDR1 reads MNHEY; CDR2 reads SVGEGT. The junction had 9 bases not matched to a gene; V was cut back by 5 bases and J by 2 bases. CDR3 bases: TGTGCCAGCAGTCCCGGGACAGGGGCCCTGGCCTACGAGCAGTACTTC. It is translated as CASSPGTGALAYEQYF.

This chain's CDR3 is CASMAVGFNQPQHF. The CDR3 region has the DNA TGTGCCAGTATGGCTGTGGGCTTCAATCAGCCCCAGCATTTT. The chain has TRBV19 and TRBJ1-5; no reliable D call. Trimming stripped 7 bases from V and 3 bases from J, with 13 bases between. CDR3 length equals 14 residues. Germline V lookup: CDR1 LNHDA, CDR2 SQIVND (reference sequence). The full variable domain, completed using reference TRBV19 and TRBJ1-5, is DGGITQSPKYLFRKEGQNVTLSCEQNLNHDAMYWYRQDPGQGLRLIYYSQIVNDFQKGDIAEGYSVSREKKESFPLTVTSAQKNPTAFYLCASMAVGFNQPQHFGDGTRLSIL.

The V and J genes are TRBV19 and TRBJ1-5; no firm D call. V was clipped by 6 bases and J by 0 bases, with 6 bases between them. The CDR3 extends over 13 amino acids. The germline V gene encodes CDR1 LNHDA and CDR2 SQIVND (reference sequence). CDR3 nucleotides: TGTGCCAGTAGAACTTATAGCAATCAGCCCCAGCATTTT. Translating it yields CASRTYSNQPQHF.

The chain has TRBV5-6 and TRBJ1-1, with D possibly matching TRBD1 (6 bases). The V and J ends lost 0 bases and 4 bases respectively, with 10 bases between them. This CDR3 is 14 amino acids long. From germline, CDR1 is SGHDT and CDR2 YYEEEE. The CDR3 loop is CASSLAGVGTEAFF. In DNA, the CDR3 is TGTGCCAGCAGCTTGGCAGGGGTAGGCACTGAAGCTTTCTTT.

The chain is built from TRBV19 and TRBJ1-5; TRBD1 matches at 7 bases. Per the germline V gene, CDR1 is LNHDA and CDR2 is SQIVND (reference sequence). The CDR3 contains 15 residues. V lost 3 bases to trimming and J lost 2 bases; unmatched junction nucleotides: 4. In DNA, the CDR3 is TGTGCCAGTAGTATCCGGCAGGGGGGCAATCAGCCCCAGCATTTT. This sequence encodes CASSIRQGGNQPQHF.

The V gene is TRBV7-9, the J gene TRBJ1-2; D is undetermined. There are 15 residues in the CDR3. With 1 base removed from V and 2 bases from J, the gap between germline ends came to 11 bases. Germline loops: CDR1 SEHNR, CDR2 FQNEAQ (reference sequence). The CDR3 DNA sequence: TGTGCCAGCAGCTTAGAGGGCGGGGTGAACTATGGCTACACCTTC. Its protein is CASSLEGGVNYGYTF.

The chain links TRBV9 to TRBJ2-5; 11 positions agree with TRBD1. The CDR3 is 15 amino acids. Germline V CDR1 and CDR2: SGDLS, YYNGEE. Trimming at V came to 4 bases and at J to 4 bases, leaving 6 bases not matched to a gene. As DNA, the CDR3 is TGTGCCAGCAGCCGGGACAGGGGGGGAGTAGAGACCCAGTACTTC. It translates to CASSRDRGGVETQYF.

The chain combines TRBV6-5 with TRBJ2-5, with D possibly being TRBD1 (6 bases). Deletions cut 7 bases from V and 2 bases from J, with 11 bases between. Germline CDR1 MNHEY, CDR2 SVGAGI. There are 13 residues in the CDR3. The CDR3 reads CASTRGWQETQYF. The CDR3 bases are TGTGCCAGCACCAGGGGATGGCAAGAGACCCAGTACTTC.

The chain employs TRBV11-1 and TRBJ2-2; possible D gene TRBD1, 5 bases. Deletions cut 5 bases from V and 4 bases from J, with 17 bases between. Germline V gene lookup returns CDR1 SGHAT and CDR2 FQDESV (reference sequence). This CDR3 comprises 16 residues. The CDR3 DNA reads TGTGCCAGCAGCCCAAGACAGTTACGTGGCACCGGGGAGCTGTTTTTT. It encodes CASSPRQLRGTGELFF.

This rearrangement joins TRBV18 to TRBJ1-1; weak D call: TRBD1 (6 bases). Germline lookup yields CDR1 KGHSH and CDR2 LQKENI. V lost 0 bases and J 1 base, leaving 12 bases between the germline ends. This CDR3 comprises 16 residues. In nucleotides, the CDR3 is TGTGCCAGCTCACCACCCAACAGGGTAGGGAACACTGAAGCTTTCTTT. Amino acid sequence: CASSPPNRVGNTEAFF.

This clone appeared a single time. This rearrangement joins TRBV6-5 to TRBJ2-5; D is undetermined. The CDR3 contains 12 residues. V was cut by 8 bases and J by 5 bases, with 12 bases left in between. The V gene's germline CDR1 is MNHEY and CDR2 SVGAGI. Here the CDR3 reads CASGDFAETQYF. The CDR3 DNA sequence: TGTGCCAGCGGAGACTTTGCTGAGACCCAGTACTTC.

The chain couples TRBV7-8 to TRBJ2-1; the match to TRBD2 covers 12 bases. CDR3 size: 15 residues. Germline V gives CDR1 SGHVS, CDR2 FQNEAQ. V lost 2 bases to trimming and J lost 9 bases; unmatched junction nucleotides: 5. CDR3 protein: CASSLLAGGLGEQFF. The CDR3 DNA reads TGTGCCAGCAGCTTACTAGCGGGGGGGCTCGGTGAGCAGTTCTTC.

In this sample, this clone turned up a few times. The rearrangement uses TRBV5-1 and TRBJ2-3; D perhaps matches TRBD2 (6 bases). Germline V gene data show CDR1 as SGHRS and CDR2 as YFSETQ. The CDR3 loop spans 16 amino acids. Trimming took off 7 bases at V and 2 bases at J, with 20 bases between the two ends. The CDR3 here is CASRGITGDDTDTQYF. DNA of the CDR3: TGCGCCAGCCGCGGGATAACAGGAGATGACACAGATACGCAGTATTTT.

V gene TRBV30 combines with J gene TRBJ2-7, with D maybe TRBD1 (7 bases). Germline assignment: CDR1 GTSNPN and CDR2 SVGIG (reference sequence). The V end lost 0 bases, the J end lost 3 bases, and 15 bases lay between the germline ends. This CDR3 comprises 15 residues. The chain's CDR3 is CAWSVQEGALYEQYF. CDR3 DNA: TGTGCCTGGAGTGTACAGGAGGGGGCTCTCTACGAGCAGTACTTC.

Judged by abundance, this clone is medium-sized. This chain uses TRBV28 with TRBJ1-5, with D possibly TRBD1 on 6 matching bases. Germline assignment: CDR1 MDHEN and CDR2 SYDVKM. Deletions cut 4 bases from V and 0 bases from J, with 10 bases between. The CDR3 is 15 residues long. The CDR3 bases are TGTGCCAGCAGTTCAGGGGATCATAGCAATCAGCCCCAGCATTTT. This gives the protein CASSSGDHSNQPQHF.

This clone showed up just once. This chain uses TRBV4-1 with TRBJ1-6; D ambiguous. Germline lookup yields CDR1 MGHRA and CDR2 YSYEKL. The CDR3 contains 15 residues. Trimming took off 2 bases at V and 2 bases at J, with 7 bases between the two ends. The CDR3 sequence: CASSQNTAYNSPLHF. As DNA, the CDR3 is TGCGCCAGCAGCCAAAATACAGCCTATAATTCACCCCTCCACTTT.

CDR3 amino acids: CASSARAGATDTQYF. The CDR3 nucleotides read TGTGCCAGCAGCGCCCGGGCGGGGGCGACAGATACGCAGTATTTT. The chain combines TRBV14 with TRBJ2-3; perhaps TRBD2 as D (7 bases). Germline CDR1 reads SGHDN; CDR2 reads FVKESK. The CDR3 totals 15 residues. V was cut by 5 bases and J by 3 bases, with 15 bases left in between.